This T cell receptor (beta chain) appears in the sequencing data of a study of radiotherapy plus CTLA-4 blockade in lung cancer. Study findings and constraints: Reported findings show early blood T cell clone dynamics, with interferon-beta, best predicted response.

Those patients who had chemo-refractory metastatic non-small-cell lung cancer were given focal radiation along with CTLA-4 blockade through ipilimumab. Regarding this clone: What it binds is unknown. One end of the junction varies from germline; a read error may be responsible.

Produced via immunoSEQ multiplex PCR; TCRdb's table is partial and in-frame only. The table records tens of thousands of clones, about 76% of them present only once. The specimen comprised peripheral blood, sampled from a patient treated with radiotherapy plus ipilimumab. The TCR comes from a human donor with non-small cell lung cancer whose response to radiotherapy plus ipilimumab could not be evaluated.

CDR3 sequence reads: CASSRTSSYTEAFF. The CDR3 DNA sequence: TGTGCCAGCAGCCGGACAAGCAGCTACACTGAGGCTTTCTTT. The chain employs TRBV7-9 and TRBJ1-1, with D maybe TRBD1 (5 bases). CDR1 SEHNR and CDR2 FQNEAQ come from the germline V gene (reference sequence). The CDR3 is made up of 14 amino acids.